A single sample gave rise to the 9 T cell receptor beta chains below, sequenced in a study of STAT5B mutations in CD4+ large granular lymphocyte leukemia. The repertoire was sequenced with immunoSEQ multiplex PCR; TCRdb's copy has only in-frame clones and lacks some. Seen here are 25,000 to 40,000 clones, 81% observed once, and the top ten hold roughly 4.5%. Source material: CD4+ T cells from blood buffy coats. Every receptor here comes from a human donor in good health.

This chain uses TRBV6-1 with TRBJ2-5, with 9 nucleotides matching TRBD2. The J call is uncertain, as TRBJ2-7 better fits the DNA end. Per the germline V gene, CDR1 is MNHNS and CDR2 is SASEGT. There are 16 residues in the CDR3. The CDR3 DNA reads as TGTGCCAGCAGTGAAATCTCTAGCGGGATGACCTACGAGCAGTACTTC. This sequence encodes CASSEISSGMTYEQYF.

The chain is built from TRBV9 and TRBJ2-1, with D possibly being TRBD1 (5 bases). Germline CDR1 and CDR2: SGDLS and YYNGEE. CDR3 size: 16 residues. With 3 bases removed from V and 7 bases from J, the gap between germline ends came to 20 bases. CDR3 sequence: CASSAGIQVPFNEQFF. CDR3 bases: TGTGCCAGCAGCGCAGGGATCCAGGTCCCCTTTAATGAGCAGTTCTTC.

V usage is TRBV5-1 and J usage is TRBJ2-7; 11 nucleotides align to TRBD2. This CDR3 spans 17 amino acids. Germline CDR1 SGHRS, CDR2 YFSETQ. The V gene end was trimmed by 1 base and the J gene end by 0 bases; junction bases not matched to a gene: 6. In nucleotides, the CDR3 is TGCGCCAGCAGCTTGACTAGCGGGAGTTTATCCTCCTACGAGCAGTACTTC. This encodes CASSLTSGSLSSYEQYF.

V usage is TRBV5-1 and J usage is TRBJ2-3; 12 bases map to TRBD2. Germline loops: CDR1 SGHRS, CDR2 YFSETQ. The V segment lost 2 bases and the J segment 0 bases; nucleotides outside the gene matches: 13. The CDR3 runs to 20 residues. CDR3 in DNA: TGCGCCAGCAGCTTCGATCCCTATGCCGGGACTAGCGGGAGCACAGATACGCAGTATTTT. Translated, it gives CASSFDPYAGTSGSTDTQYF.

The V gene is TRBV11-2, the J gene TRBJ2-4; D is undetermined. Trimming shortened V by 2 bases and J by 0 bases, and 14 bases separated the two germline ends. The CDR3 is 17 residues long. CDR1 SGHAT and CDR2 FQNNGV come from the germline V gene. The CDR3 DNA is TGTGCCAGCAGCTTACAGCCGGATTCACTAGCCAAAAACATTCAGTACTTC. It specifies CASSLQPDSLAKNIQYF.

In this sample, this clone turned up a few times. The chain joins TRBV6-5 to TRBJ2-7; D remains unclear. V gave up 4 bases and J gave up 6 bases, with 19 bases separating them. This CDR3 is built from 15 residues. Germline V gene data show CDR1 as MNHEY and CDR2 as SVGAGI. The CDR3 loop is CASSSSTDLALEQYF. In DNA, the CDR3 is TGTGCCAGCAGTTCTTCTACGGACCTTGCCCTCGAGCAGTACTTC.

The chain carries TRBV2 and TRBJ1-4, with no clear D. The germline CDR1 and CDR2 sequences are SNHLY and FYNNEI. V was clipped by 7 bases and J by 8 bases, with 17 bases between them. The CDR3 sequence is 14 residues long. The chain's CDR3 is CASTDGLSGEKLFF. DNA of the CDR3: TGTGCCAGCACGGACGGCTTATCGGGCGAAAAACTGTTTTTT.

The J gene is TRBJ2-3, the V gene TRBV7-3; no clear D. The V end was cut by 2 bases, the J end by 3 bases, with 6 bases between. The CDR3 consists of 13 residues. Looked up from germline, CDR1 is SGHTA and CDR2 is FQGTGA. CDR3 coding DNA: TGTGCCAGCAGCTTATTTGGAACAGATACGCAGTATTTT. Translated, it gives CASSLFGTDTQYF.

The genes are TRBV7-6 and TRBJ2-5; the D is unclear. Trimming took 7 bases from V and 5 from J, leaving 14 bases between them. The CDR3 totals 13 residues. The germline V gene has CDR1 SGHVS and CDR2 FNYEAQ. The CDR3 sequence: CASKGPMWETQYF. CDR3 nucleotides: TGTGCCAGCAAGGGTCCGATGTGGGAGACCCAGTACTTC.